The present T cell receptor (beta chain) was sequenced within a study of T cell repertoires in cytomegalovirus infection. Via MiXCR, TCRdb re-called the reads, giving one row per CDR3 protein. This table has a few hundred thousand distinct CDR3 sequences, just under 40% appearing once. The V and J ends lost 4 bases and 6 bases respectively, with 13 bases between them. The CDR3 consists of 14 residues. Germline V gives CDR1 SGDLS, CDR2 YYNGEE. Concerning this clonotype: The antigen is undetermined.

This chain links TRBV9 with TRBJ1-4; TRBD1 is a possible D gene (6 bases). This TCR derives from a human donor in good health (CMV status not recorded). Some clones in this sample may be carry-over from other donors' samples. Sample: cultured PBMCs, taken from culture after CMV antigen stimulation. CDR3 residues: CASSREAGDEKLFF. The CDR3 coding sequence is TGTGCCAGCAGCCGTGAGGCAGGGGATGAAAAACTGTTTTTT.